One sample yielded the 27 T cell receptor beta chains listed below, sequenced in a study of cytomegalovirus exposure and HLA in healthy donors. TCRdb's table, derived via immunoSEQ multiplex PCR, lists solely in-frame clones and lacks some. Of under 300,000 clones in the sample, 75% to 90% were seen once. The sample was PBMCs. The receptors derive from a woman in her 30s in good health and CMV-seropositive.

This chain connects TRBV18 to TRBJ1-1; the match to TRBD1 covers 9 bases. After removal of 1 base from V and 6 bases from J, the junction contained 6 bases not matched to a gene. CDR3 length: 15 amino acids. In germline, CDR1 is KGHSH, CDR2 LQKENI. CDR3 nucleotides: TGTGCCAGCTCACCACAGACAGGGGGGTTCGCTGAAGCTTTCTTT. It translates to CASSPQTGGFAEAFF. The complete variable domain, with remaining parts taken from reference TRBV18 and TRBJ1-1, reads NAGVMQNPRHLVRRRGQEARLRCSPMKGHSHVYWYRQLPEEGLKFMVYLQKENIIDESGMPKERFSAEFPKEGPSILRIQQVVRGDSAAYFCASSPQTGGFAEAFFGQGTRLTVV.

This clone was detected a few times. The gene calls are TRBV5-1 and TRBJ2-5; 9 nucleotides match TRBD1. Germline V gene data show CDR1 as SGHRS and CDR2 as YFSETQ. Germline trimming cut 1 base from V and 4 bases from J; bases unmatched to any gene: 8. The CDR3 length is 16 residues. The CDR3 region has the DNA TGCGCCAGCAGCTTGCAAGGACAGGGGTCGGGAGAGACCCAGTACTTC. This translates into CASSLQGQGSGETQYF.

This chain joins TRBV6-1 and TRBJ1-2, with D uncertain. This CDR3 is 15 amino acids long. Per germline, CDR1 MNHNS and CDR2 SASEGT. Trimming stripped 6 bases from V and 1 base from J, with 15 bases between. CDR3 sequence (DNA): TGTGCCAGCAGCCCCCCACCGGGATATAACTATGGCTACACCTTC. It yields the protein CASSPPPGYNYGYTF.

This sequence joins TRBV18 and TRBJ1-1; tentatively, D is TRBD1 (5 bases). CDR1 KGHSH and CDR2 LQKENI come from the germline V gene. Trimming pared 5 bases from V and 4 bases from J, leaving 17 bases between. The CDR3 totals 15 residues. CDR3 in DNA: TGTGCCAGCTCATCCCGTGGGGGGGATGGCACTGAAGCTTTCTTT. This sequence encodes CASSSRGGDGTEAFF.

V usage is TRBV11-2 and J usage is TRBJ1-5; 7 bases align to TRBD1. Trimming cost V 0 bases and J 5 bases; bases outside gene matches: 4. The germline V gene encodes CDR1 SGHAT and CDR2 FQNNGV. The CDR3 is 15 amino acids. The DNA for the CDR3 is TGTGCCAGCAGCTTAGAGGGACAGCCTTATCAGCCCCAGCATTTT. It translates to CASSLEGQPYQPQHF.

This rearrangement joins TRBV7-2 to TRBJ2-1, with a weak D call TRBD2 (5 bases). Germline loops: CDR1 SGHTA, CDR2 FQGNSA. The CDR3 is 16 residues long. The germline V and J ends were trimmed by 4 bases and 0 bases, with 13 bases remaining between them. The CDR3 spells CASSSGLAASYNEQFF. CDR3 bases: TGTGCCAGCAGCTCTGGACTGGCGGCCTCCTACAATGAGCAGTTCTTC.

This rearrangement joins TRBV28 to TRBJ2-7; 11 bases match TRBD2. J was trimmed by 2 bases and V by 7 bases; bases with no gene match: 10. The CDR3 spans 16 residues. Germline V gene data show CDR1 as MDHEN and CDR2 as SYDVKM. CDR3 coding DNA: TGTGCCAGCACTGATCTAGCGGGAGGACTTACCTACGAGCAGTACTTC. Translated, it gives CASTDLAGGLTYEQYF. Looking up the rest from reference TRBV28 and TRBJ2-7 gives the full variable domain: DVKVTQSSRYLVKRTGEKVFLECVQDMDHENMFWYRQDPGLGLRLIYFSYDVKMKEKGDIPEGYSVSREKKERFSLILESASTNQTSMYLCASTDLAGGLTYEQYFGPGTRLTVT.

The chain employs TRBV7-2 and TRBJ2-7; the D is unclear. V was shortened by 3 bases and J by 4 bases, with 16 bases between the two germline ends. CDR1 and CDR2 from the germline V gene are SGHTA and FQGNSA. The CDR3 runs to 15 residues. The CDR3 spells CASSLSAGGLYEQYF. The CDR3 DNA reads as TGTGCCAGCAGCTTGTCTGCAGGTGGCCTATACGAGCAGTACTTC.

In the case of this clone: The junction and the germline gene differ at one end; a read error may be behind it. This chain connects TRBV5-1 to TRBJ2-7, with 9 positions matching TRBD1. The CDR3 has 14 residues. The germline gives CDR1 SGHRS, CDR2 YFSETQ. The CDR3 nucleotides are TGCGCCAGCAGGTTGGGACAGGGATGGGACGAGCAGTACTTC. Translating it yields CASRLGQGWDEQYF.

This clone appeared a single time. CDR3 region: CASSPDWGAGELFF. The CDR3 region has the DNA TGTGCCAGCAGTCCCGACTGGGGGGCCGGGGAGCTGTTTTTT. The chain couples TRBV7-2 to TRBJ2-2; D might be TRBD2 (6 bases). Germline-derived CDR1 and CDR2 are SGHTA and FQGNSA. The CDR3 is made up of 14 amino acids. V shed 6 bases and J shed 6 bases, with 14 bases lying between them. The full variable domain, its missing parts supplied by reference TRBV7-2 and TRBJ2-2, is GAGVSQSPSNKVTEKGKDVELRCDPISGHTALYWYRQSLGQGLEFLIYFQGNSAPDKSGLPSDRFSAERTGGSVSTLTIQRTQQEDSAVYLCASSPDWGAGELFFGEGSRLTVL.

In its sample, this clone was seen a few times. This chain uses TRBV5-1 with TRBJ2-1; a possible D gene is TRBD2 (6 bases). CDR3 length equals 14 residues. Trimming removed 7 bases at V and 6 bases at J, with 17 bases between. The germline gives CDR1 SGHRS, CDR2 YFSETQ. CDR3: CASSPLGGTNEQFF. The CDR3 DNA reads as TGCGCCAGCTCCCCCCTGGGGGGAACCAATGAGCAGTTCTTC.

The chain combines TRBV19 with TRBJ2-5, with a tentative D call TRBD2 (6 bases). This CDR3 is 15 amino acids long. The V end lost 8 bases, the J end lost 5 bases, and 21 bases lay between the germline ends. CDR1 and CDR2 from the germline V gene are LNHDA and SQIVND (reference sequence). CDR3 protein: CASGGTRGLWETQYF. The CDR3 DNA reads TGTGCCAGTGGAGGGACGAGAGGACTCTGGGAGACCCAGTACTTC.

This chain joins TRBV29-1 and TRBJ1-5; D is ambiguous. Germline values: CDR1 SQVTM, CDR2 ANQGSEA. V gave up 4 bases and J gave up 3 bases, with 7 bases separating them. The CDR3 contains 12 residues. CDR3 coding DNA: TGCAGCGTTGCTCAAGCCAATCAGCCCCAGCATTTT. Amino acid sequence: CSVAQANQPQHF.

The chain couples TRBV5-1 to TRBJ2-3, with TRBD2 as a possible D gene (6 bases). Trimming left V 5 bases short and J 0 bases short, with 10 bases between. This CDR3 is 14 amino acids long. The germline V gene has CDR1 SGHRS and CDR2 YFSETQ. For the CDR3, the DNA is TGCGCCAGCAGAACCGGGACTAGCACAGATACGCAGTATTTT. This gives the protein CASRTGTSTDTQYF.

The chain combines TRBV6-4 with TRBJ1-1; 7 nucleotides agree with TRBD1. From germline, CDR1 is MRHNA and CDR2 SNTAGT. CDR3 size: 16 residues. The ends lost 3 bases at V and 2 bases at J; junction bases unmatched: 9. The CDR3 spells CASSEQGTEPNTEAFF. CDR3 nucleotide sequence: TGTGCCAGCAGTGAGCAAGGGACAGAACCAAACACTGAAGCTTTCTTT.

The chain joins TRBV27 to TRBJ2-3, with TRBD2 identical over 13 bases. Germline CDR1 MNHEY, CDR2 SMNVEV (reference sequence). With V trimmed by 7 bases and J by 3 bases, 4 bases remained unmatched. This CDR3 contains 15 residues. The CDR3 region has the DNA TGTGCCAGCAAATCACTAGCGGGAGGGACAGATACGCAGTATTTT. Its translation: CASKSLAGGTDTQYF.

This rearrangement joins TRBV7-9 to TRBJ2-7, with a tentative D call TRBD2 (5 bases). The ends were cut back, 0 bases at V and 5 bases at J, with 14 bases in the middle. Germline V gene lookup returns CDR1 SEHNR and CDR2 FQNEAQ (reference sequence). CDR3 length: 15 amino acids. The CDR3 is CASSLANPEGHEQYF. In DNA, the CDR3 is TGTGCCAGCAGCTTAGCGAACCCCGAGGGCCACGAGCAGTACTTC.

The CDR3 sequence: CASSQLTGMETQYF. CDR3 in DNA: TGCGCCAGCAGTCAGTTGACAGGGATGGAGACCCAGTACTTC. The gene calls are TRBV23-1 and TRBJ2-5, with TRBD1 matching 7 bases. TRBV23-1 is assigned to the ORF class and has an uncertain function. V gave up 3 bases and J gave up 5 bases; unmatched junction bases: 6. This CDR3 has 14 residues.

V and J are TRBV7-6 and TRBJ1-1, with D possibly matching TRBD1 (5 bases). The CDR3 totals 13 residues. Between the trimmed V and J ends, which lost 1 base and 4 bases, there was a span of 7 bases. In germline, CDR1 is SGHVS, CDR2 FNYEAQ. The CDR3 protein is CASSLGGGTEAFF. DNA of the CDR3: TGTGCCAGCAGCTTAGGGGGGGGCACTGAAGCTTTCTTT. The whole variable domain, remainder taken from reference TRBV7-6 and TRBJ1-1, is GAGVSQSPRYKVTKRGQDVALRCDPISGHVSLYWYRQALGQGPEFLTYFNYEAQQDKSGLPNDRFSAERPEGSISTLTIQRTEQRDSAMYRCASSLGGGTEAFFGQGTRLTVV.

In this sample, this clone turned up a few times. The chain recombines TRBV14 with TRBJ2-7; no reliable D call. The CDR3 covers 12 residues. CDR1 is SGHDN, CDR2 FVKESK, per germline. V lost 4 bases, J lost 2 bases, and 6 bases lay in between. The CDR3 loop is CASSLWPYEQYF. The CDR3 DNA sequence: TGTGCCAGCAGCCTGTGGCCCTACGAGCAGTACTTC.

J is TRBJ1-5 and V is TRBV18, with 7 bases aligning to TRBD1. The J segment lost 5 bases and the V segment lost 2 bases, leaving 9 bases of the junction unmatched. Germline CDR1 reads KGHSH; CDR2 reads LQKENI. The CDR3 extends over 16 amino acids. CDR3: CASSPSRGGEYQPQHF. The CDR3 nucleotides are TGTGCCAGCTCACCATCGCGAGGGGGCGAGTATCAGCCCCAGCATTTT.

V and J are TRBV11-1 and TRBJ2-7; D perhaps matches TRBD1 (6 bases). Germline lookup yields CDR1 SGHAT and CDR2 FQDESV (reference sequence). The CDR3 covers 14 residues. The ends were cut back, 1 base at V and 6 bases at J, with 13 bases in the middle. This CDR3 reads CASSLGQGSLEQYF. The CDR3 bases are TGTGCCAGCAGCTTAGGCCAGGGGTCTCTCGAGCAGTACTTC.

Only a few counts were recorded for this clone. V gene TRBV30 combines with J gene TRBJ1-2; 8 bases line up with TRBD1. The ends lost 6 bases at V and 6 bases at J; junction bases unmatched: 9. The CDR3 has 13 amino acids. Germline V gene sequence: CDR1 GTSNPN, CDR2 SVGIG (reference sequence). The CDR3 bases are TGTGCCTGCTCGCAGGGGGCTGGGGATGGCTACACCTTC. Its protein product is CACSQGAGDGYTF.

V and J are TRBV5-1 and TRBJ1-2; 11 bases map to TRBD1. Trimming removed 0 bases from V and 4 bases from J; junction bases left unmatched: 5. Looked up from germline, CDR1 is SGHRS and CDR2 is YFSETQ. The CDR3 extends over 16 amino acids. The CDR3 nucleotides are TGCGCCAGCAGCTTGGCCTGGGGGACAGGGGGCTATGGCTACACCTTC. This codes for CASSLAWGTGGYGYTF. The variable domain in full, completed from reference TRBV5-1 and TRBJ1-2, reads KAGVTQTPRYLIKTRGQQVTLSCSPISGHRSVSWYQQTPGQGLQFLFEYFSETQRNKGNFPGRFSGRQFSNSRSEMNVSTLELGDSALYLCASSLAWGTGGYGYTFGSGTRLTVV.

The chain combines TRBV2 with TRBJ1-2; 9 bases line up with TRBD1. This CDR3 region has 16 residues. V was pared by 5 bases and J by 5 bases, with 12 bases of the junction left unmatched. Germline V CDR1 and CDR2: SNHLY, FYNNEI. DNA of the CDR3: TGTGCCAGCAGTAAGACAGGGACAGGGCTAATTTATGGCTACACCTTC. Amino acids: CASSKTGTGLIYGYTF.

The chain has TRBV7-9 and TRBJ1-3; D gene uncertain. The germline V gene has CDR1 SEHNR and CDR2 FQNEAQ (reference sequence). Trimming took off 2 bases at V and 0 bases at J, with 8 bases between the two ends. The CDR3 has 15 amino acids. The CDR3 coding sequence is TGTGCCAGCAGCTTAAGCGGCAGCTCTGGAAACACCATATATTTT. This translates into CASSLSGSSGNTIYF.

The chain uses TRBV11-3 and TRBJ2-3; tentatively, D is TRBD2 (7 bases). This CDR3 contains 14 residues. V was trimmed by 5 bases and J by 2 bases, leaving 11 bases between them. Germline-derived CDR1 and CDR2 are SGHNT and YENEEA. The CDR3, as DNA: TGTGCCAGCAGCCCGGGGGGCAACACAGATACGCAGTATTTT. This gives the protein CASSPGGNTDTQYF. The full variable domain, rest sourced from reference TRBV11-3 and TRBJ2-3, is EAGVVQSPRYKIIEKKQPVAFWCNPISGHNTLYWYLQNLGQGPELLIRYENEEAVDDSQLPKDRFSAERLKGVDSTLKIQPAELGDSAVYLCASSPGGNTDTQYFGPGTRLTVL.